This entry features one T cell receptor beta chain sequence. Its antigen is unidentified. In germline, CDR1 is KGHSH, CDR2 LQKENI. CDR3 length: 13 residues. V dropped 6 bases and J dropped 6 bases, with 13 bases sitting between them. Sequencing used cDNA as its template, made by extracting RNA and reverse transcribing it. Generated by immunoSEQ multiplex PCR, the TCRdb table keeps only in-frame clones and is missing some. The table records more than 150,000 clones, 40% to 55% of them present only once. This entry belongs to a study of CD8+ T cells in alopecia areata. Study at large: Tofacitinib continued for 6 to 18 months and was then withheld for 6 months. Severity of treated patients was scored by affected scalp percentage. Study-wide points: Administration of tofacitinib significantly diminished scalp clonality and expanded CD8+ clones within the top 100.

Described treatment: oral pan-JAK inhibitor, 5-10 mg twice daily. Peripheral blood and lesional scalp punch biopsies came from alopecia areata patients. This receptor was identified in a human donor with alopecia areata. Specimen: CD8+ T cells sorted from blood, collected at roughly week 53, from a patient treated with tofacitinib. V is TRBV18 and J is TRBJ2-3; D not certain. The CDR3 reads CASSGPPPDTQYF. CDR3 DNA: TGTGCCAGCTCTGGACCTCCCCCGGATACGCAGTATTTT.